What follows are 10 T cell receptor beta chains derived from one specimen sequenced in a study of cytomegalovirus exposure and HLA in healthy donors. PCR primers comprised 60 Vbeta and 13 Jbeta primers. The repertoire was sequenced with immunoSEQ multiplex PCR; TCRdb's copy has only in-frame clones and lacks some. The profile shows more than 90,000 clones, around 68% of them singletons. Sequencing was done on a sample of PBMCs. Receptor source: a woman aged 45 to 65 in good health and CMV-seropositive.

V is TRBV15 and J is TRBJ1-5; 12 positions match TRBD1. CDR3 length: 17 residues. The V gene's germline CDR1 is LNHNV and CDR2 YYDKDF (reference sequence). Trimming removed 3 bases from V and 0 bases from J; junction bases left unmatched: 3. The CDR3 region is CATSRRDRGLSNQPQHF. CDR3 sequence (DNA): TGTGCCACCAGCAGGAGGGACAGGGGGCTTAGCAATCAGCCCCAGCATTTT.

The CDR3 spells CATSTSVLQPQHF. The CDR3 nucleotides are TGTGCCACCAGCACCAGTGTTCTTCAGCCCCAGCATTTT. V gene TRBV15 combines with J gene TRBJ1-5; D gene ambiguous. Germline lookup yields CDR1 LNHNV and CDR2 YYDKDF (reference sequence). The CDR3 has 13 amino acids. Trimming removed 4 bases from V and 6 bases from J, with 10 bases in between.

This chain uses TRBV19 with TRBJ2-1; perhaps TRBD1 as D (7 bases). The CDR3 consists of 15 residues. V was trimmed by 1 base and J by 9 bases, leaving 16 bases between them. CDR1 is LNHDA and CDR2 is SQIVND in the germline V gene (reference sequence). DNA of the CDR3: TGTGCCAGTAGTATAGTACTATCAGGGGGGCCTGAGCAGTTCTTC. Translated: CASSIVLSGGPEQFF.

The chain carries TRBV5-1 and TRBJ2-7, with 8 bases that match TRBD1. The V gene end was trimmed by 4 bases and the J gene end by 2 bases; junction bases not matched to a gene: 8. Germline V lookup: CDR1 SGHRS, CDR2 YFSETQ. The CDR3 runs 15 residues. The CDR3 DNA sequence: TGCGCCAGCAGCAAAGACCAGGGGGCTCCCTACGAGCAGTACTTC. Its protein is CASSKDQGAPYEQYF.

The genes are TRBV28 and TRBJ2-5, with D maybe TRBD1 (5 bases). Deletions cut 1 base from V and 12 bases from J, with 9 bases between. Germline lookup yields CDR1 MDHEN and CDR2 SYDVKM. The CDR3 is 11 amino acids. The CDR3 loop reads CASSLSTVEYF. In DNA form, the CDR3 reads TGTGCCAGCAGTTTATCGACAGTGGAGTACTTC.

The count of this clone is one. The rearrangement links TRBV2 to TRBJ1-4; 7 nucleotides line up with TRBD1. Trimming at V came to 2 bases and at J to 7 bases, leaving 1 base not matched to a gene. The CDR3 spans 13 residues. Germline V lookup: CDR1 SNHLY, CDR2 FYNNEI. CDR3 bases: TGTGCCAGCAGTGAACAGGGGGTTGAAAAACTGTTTTTT. This sequence encodes CASSEQGVEKLFF.

The CDR3 here is CASSITSGFGETQYF. DNA of the CDR3: TGCGCCAGCAGCATCACTAGCGGGTTTGGAGAGACCCAGTACTTC. V usage is TRBV5-1 and J usage is TRBJ2-5, with 9 positions matching TRBD2. The junction had 8 bases not matched to a gene; V was cut back by 4 bases and J by 4 bases. Germline values: CDR1 SGHRS, CDR2 YFSETQ. This CDR3 contains 15 residues.

The rearrangement joins TRBV19 to TRBJ1-5; no definite D call. Trimming removed 4 bases at V and 5 bases at J, with 9 bases between. The V gene's germline CDR1 is LNHDA and CDR2 SQIVND (reference sequence). This CDR3 is 13 amino acids long. CDR3 sequence: CASSRQQHQPQHF. CDR3 bases: TGTGCCAGTAGTAGACAACAGCATCAGCCCCAGCATTTT.

The chain links TRBV7-2 to TRBJ2-3; D is undetermined. CDR3 length equals 14 residues. The V end was cut by 2 bases, the J end by 0 bases, with 6 bases between. Germline lookup yields CDR1 SGHTA and CDR2 FQGNSA. The CDR3 sequence: CASSLRRSTDTQYF. The CDR3 nucleotides are TGTGCCAGCAGCTTACGGAGAAGCACAGATACGCAGTATTTT.

The chain carries TRBV28 and TRBJ2-3; TRBD1 might be the D (5 bases). Trimming took off 7 bases at V and 3 bases at J, with 8 bases between the two ends. Germline V gives CDR1 MDHEN, CDR2 SYDVKM. This CDR3 comprises 12 residues. For the CDR3, the DNA is TGTGCCAGCAACCAGGGAACAGATACGCAGTATTTT. This codes for CASNQGTDTQYF.